This record looks at one T cell receptor beta chain sequence and its context. Some clones are missing from TCRdb's copy, which holds only in-frame ones; the method was immunoSEQ multiplex PCR. This repertoire shows some 90,000 clones, approximately 86% found once; its top ten account for roughly 15%. This entry is derived from a study of T cells in localized non-small cell lung cancer. The CDR3 spans 14 residues. The ends were cut back, 3 bases at V and 1 base at J, with 9 bases in the middle. Germline V gene lookup returns CDR1 KGHSH and CDR2 LQKENI. The sample here was peripheral blood, taken before any cancer treatment. The chain has TRBV18 and TRBJ1-1, with D possibly TRBD1 on 5 matching bases. The source of this sequence is a man aged 40 to 75 with stage I squamous cell lung carcinoma. For the CDR3, the DNA is TGTGCCAGCTCACCTTTGACAGCGAACACTGAAGCTTTCTTT. Amino acids: CASSPLTANTEAFF.